The TCR beta chain described here comes from a study of blood T cell repertoires in COVID-19. Study-level information: The samples span acute and convalescent COVID-19 from the United States, Italy and Spain.

Trimming cost V 5 bases and J 2 bases, with 19 bases left between them. The germline V gene has CDR1 SGHTA and CDR2 FQGNSA. The length of the CDR3 is 16 residues. Libraries were prepared by immunoSEQ multiplex PCR; TCRdb keeps only in-frame clonotypes and omits some of them. The repertoire holds around 66,000 clones, with about four fifths as singletons. Sequences were obtained from peripheral blood. The sequence was collected from a human donor in a cohort sampled during active COVID-19. This chain links TRBV7-2 with TRBJ2-7; D might be TRBD2 (6 bases). This CDR3 is CASSQVFGGVAYEQYF. The DNA for the CDR3 is TGTGCCAGCAGCCAGGTCTTCGGGGGAGTCGCCTACGAGCAGTACTTC.